The 5 T cell receptor beta chains presented below share a single source sample, sequenced in a study of blood T cell repertoires in COVID-19. Method: immunoSEQ multiplex PCR; TCRdb's copy keeps in-frame clones and lacks some. The data contain about 480,000 clones, about 85% of them singletons. Sample: PBMCs or T cells enriched from blood (not recorded which). The receptors stem from a woman aged 60-75 years who had recovered from COVID-19.

The chain employs TRBV6-5 and TRBJ1-6; D gene uncertain. Trimming removed 5 bases at V and 7 bases at J, with 9 bases between. Germline CDR1 MNHEY, CDR2 SVGAGI. This CDR3 has 13 residues. The CDR3 sequence is CASSRESNSPLHF. The DNA for the CDR3 is TGTGCCAGCAGTCGGGAATCCAATTCACCCCTCCACTTT.

CDR3 sequence: CAISAQGQGWGYTF. CDR3 sequence (DNA): TGTGCCATCAGTGCCCAGGGACAGGGGTGGGGCTACACCTTC. The genes are TRBV10-3 and TRBJ1-2, with 10 bases identical to TRBD1. V trimming: 4 bases; J trimming: 8 bases; junction bases outside the gene matches: 7. The germline V gene has CDR1 ENHRY and CDR2 SYGVKD. This CDR3 comprises 14 residues.

V gene TRBV27 combines with J gene TRBJ2-7; 9 bases are shared with TRBD1. CDR1 is MNHEY and CDR2 is SMNVEV in the germline V gene (reference sequence). Germline trimming cut 6 bases from V and 6 bases from J; bases unmatched to any gene: 6. The CDR3 runs 13 residues. The CDR3 spells CASRRTGAGEQYF. In DNA form, the CDR3 reads TGTGCCAGCAGGAGGACAGGGGCTGGCGAGCAGTACTTC.

The chain couples TRBV29-1 to TRBJ1-1; the D is unclear. V gave up 4 bases and J gave up 4 bases, with 10 bases separating them. CDR1 and CDR2 (germline): SQVTM, ANQGSEA. The CDR3 length is 12 residues. The CDR3 sequence: CSVAHVGTEAFF. Here the CDR3 DNA reads TGCAGCGTTGCCCACGTCGGCACTGAAGCTTTCTTT.

This clone was picked up one time. The V gene is TRBV4-1, the J gene TRBJ2-7, with TRBD1 identical over 9 bases. Germline lookup yields CDR1 MGHRA and CDR2 YSYEKL. This CDR3 has 16 residues. V lost 0 bases, J lost 3 bases, and 6 bases stayed unmatched. Written as DNA, the CDR3 is TGCGCCAGCAGCCAAGACTTCGGGACAGGGTACTACGAGCAGTACGTC. Translated: CASSQDFGTGYYEQYV.